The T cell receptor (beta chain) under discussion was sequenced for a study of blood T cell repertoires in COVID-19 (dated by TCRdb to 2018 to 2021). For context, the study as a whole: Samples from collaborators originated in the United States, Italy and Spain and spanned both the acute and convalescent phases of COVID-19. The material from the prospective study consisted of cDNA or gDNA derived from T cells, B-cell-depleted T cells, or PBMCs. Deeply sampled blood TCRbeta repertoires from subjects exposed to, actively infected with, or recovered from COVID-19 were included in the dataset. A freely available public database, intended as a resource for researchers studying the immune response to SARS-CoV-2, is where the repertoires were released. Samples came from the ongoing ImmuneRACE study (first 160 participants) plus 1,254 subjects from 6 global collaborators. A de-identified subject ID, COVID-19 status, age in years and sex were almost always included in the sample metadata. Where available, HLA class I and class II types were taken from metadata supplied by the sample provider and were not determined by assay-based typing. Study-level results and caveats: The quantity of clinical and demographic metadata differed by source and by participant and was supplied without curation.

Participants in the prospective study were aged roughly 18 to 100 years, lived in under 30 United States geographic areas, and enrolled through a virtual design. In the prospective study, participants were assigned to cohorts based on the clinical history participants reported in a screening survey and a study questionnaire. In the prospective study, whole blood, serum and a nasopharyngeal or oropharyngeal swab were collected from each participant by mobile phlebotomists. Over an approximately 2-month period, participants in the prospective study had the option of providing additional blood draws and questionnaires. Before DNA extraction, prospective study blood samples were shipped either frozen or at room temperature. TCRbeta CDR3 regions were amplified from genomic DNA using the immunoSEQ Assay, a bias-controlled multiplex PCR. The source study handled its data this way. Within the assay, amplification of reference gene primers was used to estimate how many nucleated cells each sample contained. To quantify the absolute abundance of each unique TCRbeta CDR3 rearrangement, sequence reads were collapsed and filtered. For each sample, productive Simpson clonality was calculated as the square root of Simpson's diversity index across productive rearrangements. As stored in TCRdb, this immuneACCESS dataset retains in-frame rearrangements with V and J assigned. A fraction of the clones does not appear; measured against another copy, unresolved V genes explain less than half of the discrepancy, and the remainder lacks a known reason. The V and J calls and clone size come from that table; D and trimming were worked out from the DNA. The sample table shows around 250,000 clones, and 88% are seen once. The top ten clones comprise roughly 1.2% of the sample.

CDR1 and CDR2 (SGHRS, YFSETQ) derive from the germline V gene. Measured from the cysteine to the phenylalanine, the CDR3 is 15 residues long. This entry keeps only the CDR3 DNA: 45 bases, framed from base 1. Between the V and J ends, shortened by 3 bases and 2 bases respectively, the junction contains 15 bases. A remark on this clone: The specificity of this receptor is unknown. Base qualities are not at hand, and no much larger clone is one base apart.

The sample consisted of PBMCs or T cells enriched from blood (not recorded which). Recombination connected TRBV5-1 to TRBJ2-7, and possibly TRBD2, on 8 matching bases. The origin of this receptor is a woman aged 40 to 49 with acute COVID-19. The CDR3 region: CASSSGGTDTYEQYF. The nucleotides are TGCGCCAGCAGCTCGGGGGGGACAGACACCTACGAGCAGTACTTC.